This T cell receptor (beta chain) was recovered during a study of CD8 T cells in Susac syndrome. The authors carried out high-throughput sequencing of TCR beta. They applied it to CD8+ and CD4+ T cells obtained from blood. Purification of the CD8+ and CD4+ T cells relied on negative isolation, and TEMRA cells underwent FACS enrichment. This clonotype was counted a single time. RNA in amounts of roughly 0.5 to 1 ug was reverse transcribed with random hexamers. Amplification of TCR beta CDR3 across 54 Vbeta and 13 Jbeta was performed with immunoSEQ multiplex PCR. In TCRdb, the immunoSEQ multiplex PCR reads were re-called with MiXCR into one record per CDR3 protein. There are some 400,000 distinct CDR3 sequences in the sample; approximately 85% occur only once, and roughly 0.11% lies in the top ten. CDR1 is GTSNPN and CDR2 is SVGIG in the germline V gene (reference sequence). J was trimmed by 7 bases and V by 2 bases; bases with no gene match: 8. This CDR3 has 13 amino acids.

The source of this sequence is a human donor with multiple sclerosis. The V call is TRBV30, the J call TRBJ2-7; 7 bases are shared with TRBD1. Sequences were obtained from CD8+ T cells from PBMCs. DNA of the CDR3: TGTGCCTGGAGTATTAGGGGGCTGGAGGAGCAGTACTTC. Protein: CAWSIRGLEEQYF.